This T cell receptor beta chain comes out of a study of blood T cell repertoires in COVID-19. CDR1 is MDHEN, CDR2 SYDVKM, per germline. The CDR3 contains 14 residues. A single count supports this clone. The junction departs from germline at one end; a sequencing error may be responsible. In the authors' methods: Amplification with reference gene primers provided the estimates of nucleated cell counts. Assay used: immunoSEQ multiplex PCR; TCRdb lists only in-frame clones, some missing. V and J calls and clone size are those listed in that table; D and trimming were worked out from the DNA. The repertoire consists of about 300,000 clones, with more than 85% occurring once and the leading ten covering 1.3%.

The chain recombines TRBV28 with TRBJ1-2; 11 positions match TRBD1. The TCR comes from a man between 65 and 85 years old with acute or convalescent COVID-19. The specimen was peripheral blood. The CDR3 here is CASTLGQGAPGYTF. CDR3 coding DNA: TGTGCCAGCACTTTAGGACAGGGGGCGCCCGGCTACACCTTC.